The next 15 T cell receptor beta chains were all read from a single sample in a study of cytomegalovirus exposure and HLA in healthy donors. PCR was performed using 60 Vbeta and 13 Jbeta primers. TCRdb's copy holds only in-frame clones and misses some; the assay was immunoSEQ multiplex PCR. The table has under 150,000 clones, 70% to 85% seen once. The sequenced sample consisted of PBMCs. The receptors here all came from a man in his forties or fifties in good health and CMV-seronegative.

The chain recombines TRBV6-9 with TRBJ2-5; TRBD2 might be the D (5 bases). Germline loops: CDR1 MNHGY, CDR2 SVAAGI. The CDR3 spans 16 residues. Trimming pared 4 bases from V and 0 bases from J, leaving 15 bases between. This CDR3 reads CASSSRDPKYQETQYF. In nucleotides, the CDR3 is TGTGCCAGCAGTTCCCGGGATCCTAAGTACCAAGAGACCCAGTACTTC.

The sample holds one count of this clone. The chain recombines TRBV5-5 with TRBJ2-7; 8 positions agree with TRBD1. The germline V gene encodes CDR1 SGHKS and CDR2 YYEKEE (reference sequence). The CDR3 is 14 amino acids. V shed 7 bases and J 12 bases; nucleotides not matched to a gene: 18. The CDR3 sequence is CASYLGSTGALGYF. CDR3 nucleotide sequence: TGTGCCAGCTACTTGGGGTCGACAGGGGCTCTGGGGTACTTC.

CDR3 residues: CASSLGSGDADTQYF. The CDR3 DNA follows: TGTGCCAGCAGCTTAGGTAGCGGGGATGCAGATACGCAGTATTTT. The chain has TRBV7-9 and TRBJ2-3; TRBD2 agrees at 8 bases. V shed 1 base and J 4 bases; nucleotides not matched to a gene: 4. CDR3 length: 15 amino acids. Looked up from germline, CDR1 is SEHNR and CDR2 is FQNEAQ (reference sequence).

The chain carries TRBV2 and TRBJ1-2; 12 positions agree with TRBD1. The J segment lost 8 bases and the V segment lost 3 bases, leaving 7 bases of the junction unmatched. The CDR3 covers 15 residues. Germline V lookup: CDR1 SNHLY, CDR2 FYNNEI. The CDR3 nucleotides read TGTGCCAGCAGTGAGGGGGACAGGGGGCTAGGGGGCTACACCTTC. It encodes CASSEGDRGLGGYTF.

J is TRBJ1-3 and V is TRBV6-5; 7 bases are a match to TRBD1. The J segment lost 4 bases and the V segment lost 0 bases, leaving 3 bases of the junction unmatched. CDR1 and CDR2 (germline): MNHEY, SVGAGI. The CDR3 sequence is 15 residues long. The CDR3 protein is CASSYSTGMGNTIYF. The CDR3 region has the DNA TGTGCCAGCAGTTACTCGACAGGGATGGGAAACACCATATATTTT.

This sequence joins TRBV10-3 and TRBJ2-1; D is unresolved. The germline gives CDR1 ENHRY, CDR2 SYGVKD. V was trimmed by 7 bases and J by 8 bases, leaving 27 bases between them. The CDR3 consists of 17 residues. DNA for the CDR3: TGTGCCATCAAACGGTCAAACGGCGGATCCCTCTCGGATGAGCAGTTCTTC. Encoded protein: CAIKRSNGGSLSDEQFF.

This chain joins TRBV6-6 and TRBJ2-2; 8 positions match TRBD2. V lost 5 bases and J lost 7; bases outside the gene matches: 12. The V gene's germline CDR1 is MNHNY and CDR2 SVGAGI (reference sequence). This CDR3 is 16 amino acids long. The CDR3 DNA follows: TGTGCCAGCAGTGGAACTATAGCGGGGCCAGTCGGGGAGCTGTTTTTT. This gives the protein CASSGTIAGPVGELFF.

The chain joins TRBV11-2 to TRBJ2-1, with D maybe TRBD1 (5 bases). Looked up from germline, CDR1 is SGHAT and CDR2 is FQNNGV. The CDR3 loop spans 17 amino acids. The V and J ends lost 4 bases and 4 bases respectively, with 20 bases between them. Written as DNA, the CDR3 is TGTGCCAGCAGCTCAAAGGCAGGGCCGATTATGTACAATGAGCAGTTCTTC. The encoded protein is CASSSKAGPIMYNEQFF.

The chain couples TRBV5-1 to TRBJ1-2, with a possible D match to TRBD1 (6 bases). The germline CDR1 and CDR2 sequences are SGHRS and YFSETQ. CDR3 length: 15 amino acids. The V and J ends lost 0 bases and 4 bases respectively, with 13 bases between them. The CDR3 spells CASSLDLTGGYGYTF. The CDR3 region has the DNA TGCGCCAGCAGCTTGGATTTGACAGGTGGCTATGGCTACACCTTC.

The CDR3 DNA sequence: TGTGCCAGCAGTCACCAGAGACTAGACCTAGGTCCTCATGAGCAGTTCTTC. It encodes CASSHQRLDLGPHEQFF. The chain has TRBV11-2 and TRBJ2-1; D might be TRBD2 (6 bases). The length of the CDR3 is 17 residues. Trimming left V 6 bases short and J 8 bases short, with 26 bases between. CDR1 and CDR2 (germline): SGHAT, FQNNGV. Full variable domain (rest looked up from reference TRBV11-2 and TRBJ2-1): EAGVAQSPRYKIIEKRQSVAFWCNPISGHATLYWYQQILGQGPKLLIQFQNNGVVDDSQLPKDRFSAERLKGVDSTLKIQPAKLEDSAVYLCASSHQRLDLGPHEQFFGPGTRLTVL.

The chain couples TRBV7-2 to TRBJ2-7; 11 bases align to TRBD1. The germline CDR1 and CDR2 sequences are SGHTA and FQGNSA. After removal of 5 bases from V and 2 bases from J, the junction contained 5 bases not matched to a gene. This CDR3 is 15 amino acids long. The CDR3 here is CASSLPGQGAYEQYF. CDR3 coding DNA: TGTGCCAGCAGCCTACCGGGACAGGGGGCCTACGAGCAGTACTTC.

About this clone itself: At the DNA level, this CDR3 is encoded by other sequences in the same sample as well. The CDR3 nucleotides read TGCGCCAGCAGCTTGGACAGACCGAACACTGAAGCTTTCTTT. It is translated as CASSLDRPNTEAFF. V gene TRBV5-1 combines with J gene TRBJ1-1; D is ambiguous. Germline V lookup: CDR1 SGHRS, CDR2 YFSETQ. The CDR3 loop spans 14 amino acids. Trimming cost V 0 bases and J 1 base, with 7 bases left between them.

The rearrangement uses TRBV2 and TRBJ2-2; 7 nucleotides match TRBD1. This CDR3 is 16 amino acids long. Looked up from germline, CDR1 is SNHLY and CDR2 is FYNNEI. V gave up 6 bases and J gave up 4 bases; unmatched junction bases: 11. The CDR3 sequence: CASRFEGQRSTGELFF. CDR3 sequence (DNA): TGTGCCAGCAGGTTCGAGGGACAGCGTTCCACCGGGGAGCTGTTTTTT.

This chain joins TRBV19 and TRBJ2-1; possible D gene TRBD1, 5 bases. Looked up from germline, CDR1 is LNHDA and CDR2 is SQIVND (reference sequence). Trimming pared 5 bases from V and 3 bases from J, leaving 11 bases between. The CDR3 contains 14 residues. In DNA form, the CDR3 reads TGTGCCAGTAGTTTAGTAGGGGTCTACAATGAGCAGTTCTTC. Its protein is CASSLVGVYNEQFF.

The chain combines TRBV18 with TRBJ2-7, with 7 bases identical to TRBD2. In germline, CDR1 is KGHSH, CDR2 LQKENI. V lost 3 bases and J lost 1; bases outside the gene matches: 3. The CDR3 extends over 14 amino acids. The CDR3 loop is CASSPLAGSYEQYF. CDR3 nucleotide sequence: TGTGCCAGCTCACCTTTAGCGGGTTCCTACGAGCAGTACTTC.